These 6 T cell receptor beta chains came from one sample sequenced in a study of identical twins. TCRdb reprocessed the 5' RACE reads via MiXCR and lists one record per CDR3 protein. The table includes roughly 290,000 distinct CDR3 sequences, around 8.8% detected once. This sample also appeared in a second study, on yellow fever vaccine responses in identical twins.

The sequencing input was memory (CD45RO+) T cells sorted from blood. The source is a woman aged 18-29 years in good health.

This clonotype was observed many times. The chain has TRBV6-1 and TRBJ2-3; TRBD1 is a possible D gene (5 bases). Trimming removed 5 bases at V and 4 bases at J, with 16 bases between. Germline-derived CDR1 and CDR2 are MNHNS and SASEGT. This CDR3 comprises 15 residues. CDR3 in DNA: TGTGCCAGCAGTCCCAGGGCCTGGGGCCCAGATACGCAGTATTTT. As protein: CASSPRAWGPDTQYF.

The CDR3 nucleotides read TGTGCCAGCTCACCCCTAGCGGGAGGATACGAGCAGTACTTC. Its translation is CASSPLAGGYEQYF. The chain is built from TRBV18 and TRBJ2-7, with 11 nucleotides matching TRBD2. Trimming at V came to 3 bases and at J to 4 bases, leaving 2 bases not matched to a gene. The germline V gene has CDR1 KGHSH and CDR2 LQKENI. This CDR3 has 14 residues.

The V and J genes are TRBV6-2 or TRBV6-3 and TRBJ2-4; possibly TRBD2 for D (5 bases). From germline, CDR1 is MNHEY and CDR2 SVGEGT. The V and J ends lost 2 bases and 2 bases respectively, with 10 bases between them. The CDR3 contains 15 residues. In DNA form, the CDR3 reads TGTGCCAGCAGTTACCCCGGGGAAACCAAAAACATTCAGTACTTC. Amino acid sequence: CASSYPGETKNIQYF.

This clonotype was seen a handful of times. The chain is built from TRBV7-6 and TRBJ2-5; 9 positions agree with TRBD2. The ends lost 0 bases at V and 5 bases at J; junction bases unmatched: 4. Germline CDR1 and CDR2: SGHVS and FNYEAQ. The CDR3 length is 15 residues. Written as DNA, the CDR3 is TGTGCCAGCAGCTTAGCTAGCGGGGGATGGGAGACCCAGTACTTC. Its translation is CASSLASGGWETQYF. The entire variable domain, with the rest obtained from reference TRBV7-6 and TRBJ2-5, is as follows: GAGVSQSPRYKVTKRGQDVALRCDPISGHVSLYWYRQALGQGPEFLTYFNYEAQQDKSGLPNDRFSAERPEGSISTLTIQRTEQRDSAMYRCASSLASGGWETQYFGPGTRLLVL.

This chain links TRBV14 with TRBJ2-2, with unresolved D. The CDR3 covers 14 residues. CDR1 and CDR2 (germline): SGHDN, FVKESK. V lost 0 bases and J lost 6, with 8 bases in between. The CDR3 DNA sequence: TGTGCCAGCAGCCAAGATTGGGCCGCCGGGGAGCTGTTTTTT. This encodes CASSQDWAAGELFF. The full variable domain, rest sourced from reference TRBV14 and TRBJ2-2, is EAGVTQFPSHSVIEKGQTVTLRCDPISGHDNLYWYRRVMGKEIKFLLHFVKESKQDESGMPNNRFLAERTGGTYSTLKVQPAELEDSGVYFCASSQDWAAGELFFGEGSRLTVL.

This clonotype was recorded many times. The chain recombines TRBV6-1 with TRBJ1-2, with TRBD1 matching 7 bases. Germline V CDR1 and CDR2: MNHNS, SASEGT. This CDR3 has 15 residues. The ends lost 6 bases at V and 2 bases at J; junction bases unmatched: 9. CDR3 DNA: TGTGCCAGCAGCGATGCTACGACAGGGAACTATGGCTACACCTTC. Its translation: CASSDATTGNYGYTF.